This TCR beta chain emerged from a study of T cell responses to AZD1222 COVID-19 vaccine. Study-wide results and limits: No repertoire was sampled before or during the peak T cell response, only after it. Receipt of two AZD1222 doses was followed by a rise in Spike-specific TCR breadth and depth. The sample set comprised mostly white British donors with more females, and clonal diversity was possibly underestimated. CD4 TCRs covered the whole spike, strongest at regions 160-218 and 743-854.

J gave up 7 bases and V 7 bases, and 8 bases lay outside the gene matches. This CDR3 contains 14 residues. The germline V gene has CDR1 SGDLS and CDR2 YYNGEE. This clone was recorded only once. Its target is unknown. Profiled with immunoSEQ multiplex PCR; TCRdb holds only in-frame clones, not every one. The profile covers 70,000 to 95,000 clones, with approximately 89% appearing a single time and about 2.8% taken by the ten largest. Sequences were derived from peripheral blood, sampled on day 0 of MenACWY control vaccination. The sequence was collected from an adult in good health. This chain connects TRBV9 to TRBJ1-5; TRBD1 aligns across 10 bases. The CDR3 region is CASGAGTGDQPQHF. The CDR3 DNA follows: TGTGCCAGCGGGGCCGGGACAGGGGACCAGCCCCAGCATTTT.